This T cell receptor beta chain came from a study of blood T cell repertoires in COVID-19. On the study more broadly: Whether acute or convalescent, the COVID-19 samples came from the United States, Italy and Spain. Sources were T cells, B-cell-depleted T cells, or PBMCs; the material itself was cDNA or gDNA.

The protocol was immunoSEQ multiplex PCR, while the TCRdb copy is restricted to in-frame clones and leaves out a portion. Of about 200,000 clones listed, roughly 80% are singletons. Germline CDR1 is SGHVS and CDR2 is FQNEAQ. The CDR3 loop spans 14 amino acids. The ends were cut back, 1 base at V and 3 bases at J, with 10 bases in the middle. What was sequenced was peripheral blood. J is TRBJ2-7 and V is TRBV7-8; D is undetermined. The TCR was taken from a woman over 75 with acute or convalescent COVID-19. CDR3 nucleotide sequence: TGTGCCAGCAGCTTAGGCGGCACTGACTACGAGCAGTACTTC. It codes for CASSLGGTDYEQYF.